Below, 18 T cell receptor beta chains from the same sample are listed, as sequenced in a study of blood T cell repertoires in COVID-19. Profiled with immunoSEQ multiplex PCR; TCRdb holds only in-frame clones, not every one. The sample yields 170,000 or so clones, approximately 85% seen once. The sample comprised PBMCs or T cells enriched from blood (not recorded which). The receptor set was obtained from a man in his forties who had recovered from COVID-19.

The chain is built from TRBV7-9 and TRBJ1-4; D possibly corresponds to TRBD1 (6 bases). Looked up from germline, CDR1 is SEHNR and CDR2 is FQNEAQ (reference sequence). The length of the CDR3 is 15 residues. V was trimmed by 5 bases and J by 5 bases, leaving 15 bases between them. The CDR3 DNA follows: TGTGCCAGCAGCCCGAGGGGGGAGGGGAATGAAAAACTGTTTTTT. It translates to CASSPRGEGNEKLFF.

The chain carries TRBV27 and TRBJ2-7, with D possibly TRBD1 on 6 matching bases. The germline gives CDR1 MNHEY, CDR2 SMNVEV (reference sequence). The CDR3 is made up of 14 amino acids. V lost 4 bases to trimming and J lost 7 bases, with 17 bases between them. Here the CDR3 reads CASSSLPQGGEQYF. The CDR3 nucleotides are TGTGCCAGCAGTTCCCTCCCACAGGGCGGGGAGCAGTACTTC.

J is TRBJ2-2 and V is TRBV11-2; 10 bases fit TRBD2. V shed 1 base, J shed 3 bases, and the junction held 8 bases outside the gene matches. This CDR3 region has 18 residues. CDR1 and CDR2 from the germline V gene are SGHAT and FQNNGV. The CDR3 bases are TGTGCCAGCAGCTTAGGCCCAGCGGGAGGGCCGCACACCGGGGAGCTGTTTTTT. Its translation: CASSLGPAGGPHTGELFF.

The gene calls are TRBV28 and TRBJ1-5; TRBD1 agrees at 8 bases. V was clipped by 5 bases and J by 11 bases; unmatched bases: 11. Germline CDR1 reads MDHEN; CDR2 reads SYDVKM. The CDR3 runs to 14 residues. CDR3 region: CASSPLGQGPSQHF. The DNA of the CDR3 is TGTGCCAGCAGTCCCCTCGGACAGGGACCGTCCCAGCATTTT.

The chain couples TRBV6-5 to TRBJ1-3; D perhaps matches TRBD1 (5 bases). Germline V lookup: CDR1 MNHEY, CDR2 SVGAGI. The CDR3 covers 15 residues. V lost 0 bases and J 2 bases, leaving 8 bases between the germline ends. The CDR3 DNA sequence: TGTGCCAGCAGTTACTCAGCAGGGCCTGGAAACACCATATATTTT. It translates to CASSYSAGPGNTIYF.

This clone was recorded only once. The chain employs TRBV28 and TRBJ1-6; 10 bases line up with TRBD1. Per the germline V gene, CDR1 is MDHEN and CDR2 is SYDVKM. V trimming: 8 bases; J trimming: 10 bases; junction bases outside the gene matches: 8. The CDR3 loop spans 14 amino acids. Written as DNA, the CDR3 is TGTGCCAGCCGGACAGGGGGAAGTAAGTCACCCCTCCACTTT. It translates to CASRTGGSKSPLHF.

This rearrangement joins TRBV5-1 to TRBJ1-5; D gene ambiguous. The ends were cut back, 4 bases at V and 3 bases at J, with 8 bases in the middle. This CDR3 has 13 residues. Germline values: CDR1 SGHRS, CDR2 YFSETQ. CDR3 amino acids: CASSPGNNQPQHF. As DNA, the CDR3 is TGCGCCAGCAGCCCGGGAAACAATCAGCCCCAGCATTTT.

This clone was counted between two and nine times. The chain recombines TRBV6-7 with TRBJ2-1; the D is unclear. TRBV6-7 is an ORF, and what it does is uncertain. This CDR3 has 15 residues. Trimming left V 6 bases short and J 3 bases short, with 15 bases between. CDR3 DNA sequence: TGTGCCAGCAGCCGAGGTGGCGTGCGCTACAATGAGCAGTTCTTC. Its protein product is CASSRGGVRYNEQFF.

The J gene is TRBJ1-1, the V gene TRBV6-2 or TRBV6-3; TRBD1 aligns across 7 bases. The CDR3 loop spans 15 amino acids. The V segment lost 4 bases and the J segment 5 bases; nucleotides outside the gene matches: 10. The germline CDR1 and CDR2 sequences are MNHEY and SVGEGT. The CDR3 DNA sequence: TGTGCCAGCAGTTCAAATGACAGGGTAGGGACTGAAGCTTTCTTT. It encodes CASSSNDRVGTEAFF.

The V gene is TRBV7-3, the J gene TRBJ2-2; a weak D match, TRBD1 (6 bases). The ends were cut back, 5 bases at V and 4 bases at J, with 8 bases in the middle. CDR3 length equals 13 residues. Germline assignment: CDR1 SGHTA and CDR2 FQGTGA. DNA of the CDR3: TGTGCCAGCAGCCCGACAGGCACCGGGGAGCTGTTTTTT. This codes for CASSPTGTGELFF.

The rearrangement uses TRBV7-9 and TRBJ1-3; D is undetermined. Germline V gene data show CDR1 as SEHNR and CDR2 as FQNEAQ (reference sequence). The CDR3 is 16 residues long. Trimming removed 5 bases from V and 0 bases from J, with 14 bases in between. The CDR3 sequence: CASSPRQGYSGNTIYF. CDR3 sequence (DNA): TGTGCCAGCAGCCCGCGACAAGGTTACTCTGGAAACACCATATATTTT.

This clone was seen a single time. The chain combines TRBV6-2 or TRBV6-3 with TRBJ2-7; TRBD1 matches at 9 bases. Germline values: CDR1 MNHEY, CDR2 SVGEGT. CDR3 size: 16 residues. V trimming: 4 bases; J trimming: 2 bases; junction bases outside the gene matches: 9. Here the CDR3 reads CASSSETDRGAYEQYF. DNA for the CDR3: TGTGCCAGCAGTTCTGAAACCGACAGGGGGGCCTACGAGCAGTACTTC.

The chain employs TRBV15 and TRBJ2-7; the D is unclear. CDR1 LNHNV and CDR2 YYDKDF come from the germline V gene (reference sequence). Trimming shortened V by 6 bases and J by 6 bases, and 9 bases separated the two germline ends. The CDR3 spans 11 residues. The CDR3 nucleotides are TGTGCCACCAGTTGGGCGTCCGAGCAGTACTTC. Translation gives CATSWASEQYF.

The rearrangement joins TRBV5-4 to TRBJ1-1, with D possibly TRBD1 on 5 matching bases. Trimming cost V 4 bases and J 2 bases, with 15 bases left between them. The CDR3 loop spans 15 amino acids. Germline CDR1 SGHNT, CDR2 YYREEE (reference sequence). The CDR3 sequence: CASSLGTGDNTEAFF. CDR3 in DNA: TGTGCCAGCAGCCTGGGAACGGGGGATAACACTGAAGCTTTCTTT.

CDR3 nucleotide sequence: TGTGCCAGCAGCCCCGCCGCGAGCTCCTACAATGAGCAGTTCTTC. Translated: CASSPAASSYNEQFF. The rearrangement joins TRBV9 to TRBJ2-1; unclear D gene. V was cut by 4 bases and J by 0 bases, with 11 bases left in between. The length of the CDR3 is 15 residues. Germline-derived CDR1 and CDR2 are SGDLS and YYNGEE.

This chain uses TRBV2 with TRBJ1-3; a weak D match, TRBD1 (5 bases). V was cut by 5 bases and J by 2 bases, with 10 bases left in between. Germline V gene sequence: CDR1 SNHLY, CDR2 FYNNEI. The CDR3 has 14 amino acids. The CDR3 nucleotides are TGTGCCAGCAGTTACGAACAGGCTGGAAACACCATATATTTT. This encodes CASSYEQAGNTIYF.

The gene calls are TRBV18 and TRBJ1-3, with D possibly being TRBD1 (6 bases). This CDR3 contains 13 residues. V lost 5 bases and J 4 bases, leaving 9 bases between the germline ends. Germline values: CDR1 KGHSH, CDR2 LQKENI. The CDR3 DNA reads as TGTGCCAGCTCAAGCGGACAGGGAAACACCATATATTTT. Protein: CASSSGQGNTIYF.

The chain recombines TRBV5-1 with TRBJ2-3; D not certain. The CDR3 extends over 13 amino acids. The V end lost 0 bases, the J end lost 11 bases, and 13 bases lay between the germline ends. From germline, CDR1 is SGHRS and CDR2 YFSETQ. The DNA of the CDR3 is TGCGCCAGCAGCTTGGAAGCTTCCTTTTTGCAGTATTTT. It codes for CASSLEASFLQYF.